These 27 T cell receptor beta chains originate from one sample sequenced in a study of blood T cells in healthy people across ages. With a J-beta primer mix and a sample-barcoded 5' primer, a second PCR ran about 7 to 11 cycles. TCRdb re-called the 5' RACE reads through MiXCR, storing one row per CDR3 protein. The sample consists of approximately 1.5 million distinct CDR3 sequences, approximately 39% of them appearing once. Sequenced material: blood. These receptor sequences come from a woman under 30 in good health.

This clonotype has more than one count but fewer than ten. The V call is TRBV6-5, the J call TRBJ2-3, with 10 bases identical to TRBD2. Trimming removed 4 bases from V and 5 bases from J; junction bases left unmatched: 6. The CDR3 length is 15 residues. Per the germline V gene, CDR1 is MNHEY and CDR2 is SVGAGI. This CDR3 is CASSWSSGGGDTQYF. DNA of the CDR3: TGTGCCAGCAGTTGGTCTAGCGGGGGAGGAGATACGCAGTATTTT.

The CDR3 coding sequence is TGTGCCAGCAGCTCCATTGCAGGGACTAGCTACGAGCAGTACTTC. Protein sequence: CASSSIAGTSYEQYF. The J gene is TRBJ2-7, the V gene TRBV7-9; TRBD2 agrees at 8 bases. Germline CDR1 reads SEHNR; CDR2 reads FQNEAQ (reference sequence). J gave up 3 bases and V 4 bases, and 8 bases lay outside the gene matches. This CDR3 has 15 residues.

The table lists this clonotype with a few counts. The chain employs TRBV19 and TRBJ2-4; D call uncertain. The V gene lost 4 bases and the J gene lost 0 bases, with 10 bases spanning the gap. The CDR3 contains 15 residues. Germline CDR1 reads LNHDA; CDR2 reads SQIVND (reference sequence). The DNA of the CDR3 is TGTGCCAGTAGTAGCCCGAACGTAGCCAAAAACATTCAGTACTTC. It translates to CASSSPNVAKNIQYF.

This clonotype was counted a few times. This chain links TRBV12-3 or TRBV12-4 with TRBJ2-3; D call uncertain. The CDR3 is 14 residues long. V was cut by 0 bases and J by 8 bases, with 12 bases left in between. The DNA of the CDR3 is TGTGCCAGCAGTTTAGCGCTAAGTATCAGTACGCAGTATTTT. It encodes CASSLALSISTQYF.

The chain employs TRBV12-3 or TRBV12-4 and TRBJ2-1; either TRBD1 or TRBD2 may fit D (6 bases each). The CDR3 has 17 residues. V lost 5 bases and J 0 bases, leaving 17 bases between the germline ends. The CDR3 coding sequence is TGTGCCAGCAGTCCATCCTTGGGGGGCGACTCCTACAATGAGCAGTTCTTC. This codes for CASSPSLGGDSYNEQFF.

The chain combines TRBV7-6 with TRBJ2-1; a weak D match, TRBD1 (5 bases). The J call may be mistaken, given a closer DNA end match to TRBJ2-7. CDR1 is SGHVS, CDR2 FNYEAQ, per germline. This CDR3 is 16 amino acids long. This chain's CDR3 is CASSSRQSSSYNEQYF. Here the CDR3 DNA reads TGTGCCAGCAGCTCTCGACAGAGTAGCTCCTACAATGAGCAGTACTTC.

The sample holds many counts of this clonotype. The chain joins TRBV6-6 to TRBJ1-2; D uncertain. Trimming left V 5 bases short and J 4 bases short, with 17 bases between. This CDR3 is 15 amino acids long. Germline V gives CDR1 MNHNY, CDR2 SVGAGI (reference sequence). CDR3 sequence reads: CASSTATASRYGYTF. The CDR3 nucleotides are TGTGCCAGCAGTACGGCTACAGCCTCACGCTATGGCTACACCTTC.

In DNA form, the CDR3 reads TGTGCCAGCAGCTGGCAGGGGGCCGCTGAAGCTTTCTTT. Translation: CASSWQGAAEAFF. The chain recombines TRBV7-8 with TRBJ1-1; 8 nucleotides agree with TRBD1. The junction had 4 bases not matched to a gene; V was cut back by 4 bases and J by 6 bases. The CDR3 consists of 13 residues. Germline V lookup: CDR1 SGHVS, CDR2 FQNEAQ.

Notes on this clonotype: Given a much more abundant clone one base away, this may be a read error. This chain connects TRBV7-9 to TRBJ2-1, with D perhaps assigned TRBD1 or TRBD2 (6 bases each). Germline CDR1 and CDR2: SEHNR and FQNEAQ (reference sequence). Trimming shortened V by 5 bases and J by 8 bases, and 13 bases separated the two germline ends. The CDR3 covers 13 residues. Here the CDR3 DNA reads TGTGCCAGCAGCAAATTCGGGGGCGATGAGCAGTTCTTC. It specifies CASSKFGGDEQFF.

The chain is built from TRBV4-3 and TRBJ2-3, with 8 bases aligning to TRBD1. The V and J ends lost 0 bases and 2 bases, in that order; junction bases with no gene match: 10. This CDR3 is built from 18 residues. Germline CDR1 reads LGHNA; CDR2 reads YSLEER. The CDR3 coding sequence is TGCGCCAGCAGCCAAGATCGGCAGGGGGCTTTTTCCACAGATACGCAGTATTTT. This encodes CASSQDRQGAFSTDTQYF.

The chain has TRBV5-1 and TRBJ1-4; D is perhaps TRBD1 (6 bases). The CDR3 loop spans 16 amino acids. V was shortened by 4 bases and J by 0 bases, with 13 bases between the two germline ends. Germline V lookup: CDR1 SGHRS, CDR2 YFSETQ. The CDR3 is CASSPGHETTNEKLFF. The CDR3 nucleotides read TGCGCCAGCAGCCCGGGACACGAGACAACTAATGAAAAACTGTTTTTT.

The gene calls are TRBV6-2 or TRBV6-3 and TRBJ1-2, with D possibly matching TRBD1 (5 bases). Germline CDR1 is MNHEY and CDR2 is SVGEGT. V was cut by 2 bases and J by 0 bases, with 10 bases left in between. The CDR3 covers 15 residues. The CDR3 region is CASSYPAGTNYGYTF. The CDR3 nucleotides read TGTGCCAGCAGTTACCCCGCAGGGACTAACTATGGCTACACCTTC.

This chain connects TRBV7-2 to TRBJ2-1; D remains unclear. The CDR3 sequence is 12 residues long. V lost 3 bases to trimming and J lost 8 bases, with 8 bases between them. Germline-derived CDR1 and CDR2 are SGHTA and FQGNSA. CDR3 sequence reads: CASSFLWDEQFF. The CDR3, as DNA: TGTGCCAGCAGCTTTCTATGGGATGAGCAGTTCTTC.

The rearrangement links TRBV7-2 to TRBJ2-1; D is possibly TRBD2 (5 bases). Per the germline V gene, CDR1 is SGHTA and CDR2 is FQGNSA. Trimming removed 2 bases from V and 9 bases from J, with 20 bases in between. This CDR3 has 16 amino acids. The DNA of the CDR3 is TGTGCCAGCAGCTTAATTGATATGGTAGCCGGGGTTGAGCAGTTCTTC. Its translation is CASSLIDMVAGVEQFF.

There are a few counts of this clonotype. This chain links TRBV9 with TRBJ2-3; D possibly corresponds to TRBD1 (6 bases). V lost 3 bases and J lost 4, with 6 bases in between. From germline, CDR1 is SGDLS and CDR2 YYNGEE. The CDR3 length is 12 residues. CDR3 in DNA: TGTGCCAGCAGCGGACAGGCAGATACGCAGTATTTT. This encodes CASSGQADTQYF.

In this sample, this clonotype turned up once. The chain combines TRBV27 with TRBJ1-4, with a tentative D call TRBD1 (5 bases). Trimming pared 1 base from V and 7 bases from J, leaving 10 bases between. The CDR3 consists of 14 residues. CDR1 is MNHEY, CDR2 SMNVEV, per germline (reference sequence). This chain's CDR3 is CASSLWQGTEKLFF. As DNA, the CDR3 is TGTGCCAGCAGTTTATGGCAGGGAACTGAAAAACTGTTTTTT.

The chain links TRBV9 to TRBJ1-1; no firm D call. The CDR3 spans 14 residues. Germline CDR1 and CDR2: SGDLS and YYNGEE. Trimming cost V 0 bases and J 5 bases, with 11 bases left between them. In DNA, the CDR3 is TGTGCCAGCAGCGTAGCCCCGGAGAGGACTGAAGCTTTCTTT. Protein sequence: CASSVAPERTEAFF.

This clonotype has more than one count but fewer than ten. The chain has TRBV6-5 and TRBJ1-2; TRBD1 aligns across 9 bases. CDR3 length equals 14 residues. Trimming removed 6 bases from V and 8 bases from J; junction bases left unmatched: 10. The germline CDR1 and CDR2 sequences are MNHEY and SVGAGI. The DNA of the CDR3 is TGTGCCAGCAGCCCCCGTGGGACAGGGAACGGCTACACCTTC. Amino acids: CASSPRGTGNGYTF.

The CDR3 region has the DNA TGTGCCAGCAGTCGGAACAGGGCTCAACCCGGGGGCTACACCTTC. Translating it yields CASSRNRAQPGGYTF. V gene TRBV28 combines with J gene TRBJ1-2; TRBD1 might be the D (6 bases). Germline loops: CDR1 MDHEN, CDR2 SYDVKM. The CDR3 has 15 residues. Trimming shortened V by 5 bases and J by 8 bases, and 21 bases separated the two germline ends.

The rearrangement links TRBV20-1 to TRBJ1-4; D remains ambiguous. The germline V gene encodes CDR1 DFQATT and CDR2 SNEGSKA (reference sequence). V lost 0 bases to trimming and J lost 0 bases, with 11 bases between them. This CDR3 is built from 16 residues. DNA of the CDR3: TGCAGTGCTAGAGACATTGTCAGGTCAACTAATGAAAAACTGTTTTTT. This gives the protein CSARDIVRSTNEKLFF.

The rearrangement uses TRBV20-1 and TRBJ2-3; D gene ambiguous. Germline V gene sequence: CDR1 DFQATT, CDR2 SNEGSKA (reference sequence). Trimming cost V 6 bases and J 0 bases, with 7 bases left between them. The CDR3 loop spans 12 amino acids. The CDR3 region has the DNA TGCAGTGCGGAAGAGAGCACAGATACGCAGTATTTT. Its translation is CSAEESTDTQYF.

The CDR3 sequence: CASSKEWGDAYNEQFF. The CDR3, as DNA: TGTGCCAGCAGTAAAGAGTGGGGGGACGCCTACAATGAGCAGTTCTTC. This sequence joins TRBV6-1 and TRBJ2-1, with D possibly TRBD2 on 6 matching bases. Germline assignment: CDR1 MNHNS and CDR2 SASEGT. With 5 bases removed from V and 2 bases from J, the gap between germline ends came to 16 bases. This CDR3 is built from 16 residues.

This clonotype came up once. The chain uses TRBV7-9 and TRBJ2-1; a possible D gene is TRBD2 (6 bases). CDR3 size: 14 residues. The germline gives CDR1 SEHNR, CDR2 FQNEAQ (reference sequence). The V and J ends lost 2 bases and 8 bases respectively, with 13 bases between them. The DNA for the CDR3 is TGTGCCAGCAGCTTACGACTAGAATCGTATGAGCAGTTCTTC. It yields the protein CASSLRLESYEQFF.

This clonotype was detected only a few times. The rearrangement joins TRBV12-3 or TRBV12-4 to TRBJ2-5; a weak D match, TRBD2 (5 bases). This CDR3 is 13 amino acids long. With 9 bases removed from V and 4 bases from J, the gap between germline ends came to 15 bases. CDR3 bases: TGTGCCAGTAGCCTCGGACTTTCAGAGACCCAGTACTTC. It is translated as CASSLGLSETQYF.

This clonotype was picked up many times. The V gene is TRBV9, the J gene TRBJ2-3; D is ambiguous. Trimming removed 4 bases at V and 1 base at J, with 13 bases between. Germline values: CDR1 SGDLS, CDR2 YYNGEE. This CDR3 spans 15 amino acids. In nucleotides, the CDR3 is TGTGCCAGCAGCTCTCGACGGTCCGGCACAGATACGCAGTATTTT. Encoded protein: CASSSRRSGTDTQYF.

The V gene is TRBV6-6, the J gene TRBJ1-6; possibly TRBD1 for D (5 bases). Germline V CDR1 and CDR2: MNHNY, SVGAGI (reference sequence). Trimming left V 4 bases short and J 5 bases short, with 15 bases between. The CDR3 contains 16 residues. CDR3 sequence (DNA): TGTGCCAGCAGTTGGGGGGGGGAGTCCCATAATTCACCCCTCCACTTT. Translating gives CASSWGGESHNSPLHF.

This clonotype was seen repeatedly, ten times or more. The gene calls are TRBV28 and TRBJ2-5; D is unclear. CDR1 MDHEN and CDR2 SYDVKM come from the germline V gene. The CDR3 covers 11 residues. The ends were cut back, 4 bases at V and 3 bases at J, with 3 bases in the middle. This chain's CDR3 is CASSSKETQYF. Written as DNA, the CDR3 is TGTGCCAGCAGTTCAAAAGAGACCCAGTACTTC.